The sequence of this T cell receptor beta chain was determined in a study of preoperative IRX-2 immunotherapy in early breast cancer. Trimming at V came to 5 bases and at J to 7 bases, leaving 16 bases not matched to a gene. The CDR3 extends over 16 amino acids. Germline lookup yields CDR1 LNHDA and CDR2 SQIVND (reference sequence). Treatment reported: preoperative locoregional IRX-2 cytokine immunotherapy. This phase Ib study tested locoregional IRX-2 cytokine immunotherapy given before surgery. Some clones are missing from TCRdb's copy, which holds only in-frame ones; the method was immunoSEQ multiplex PCR. The sample shows about 23,000 clones, approximately 90% of them seen only once.

The chain recombines TRBV19 with TRBJ1-2; the match to TRBD1 covers 7 bases. This TCR derives from a human donor with breast cancer. The specimen was tumor tissue, collected after IRX-2 immunotherapy. The CDR3 bases are TGTGCCAGTAGTGGGGGACAGAGAAAGGGATTTAGTGGCTACACCTTC. This codes for CASSGGQRKGFSGYTF. Based on the CDR3 plus reference TRBV19 and TRBJ1-2, the full variable domain is DGGITQSPKYLFRKEGQNVTLSCEQNLNHDAMYWYRQDPGQGLRLIYYSQIVNDFQKGDIAEGYSVSREKKESFPLTVTSAQKNPTAFYLCASSGGQRKGFSGYTFGSGTRLTVV.